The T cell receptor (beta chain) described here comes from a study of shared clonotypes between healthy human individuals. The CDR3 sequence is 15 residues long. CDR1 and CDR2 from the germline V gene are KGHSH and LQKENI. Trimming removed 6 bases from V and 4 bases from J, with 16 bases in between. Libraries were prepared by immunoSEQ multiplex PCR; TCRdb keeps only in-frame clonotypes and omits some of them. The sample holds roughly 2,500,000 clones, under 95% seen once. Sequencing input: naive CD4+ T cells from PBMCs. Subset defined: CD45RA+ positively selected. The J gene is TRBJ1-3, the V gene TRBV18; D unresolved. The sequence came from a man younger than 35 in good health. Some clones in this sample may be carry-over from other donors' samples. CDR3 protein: CASSQYWTEGNTIYF. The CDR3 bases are TGTGCCAGCTCCCAATACTGGACGGAGGGAAACACCATATATTTT.